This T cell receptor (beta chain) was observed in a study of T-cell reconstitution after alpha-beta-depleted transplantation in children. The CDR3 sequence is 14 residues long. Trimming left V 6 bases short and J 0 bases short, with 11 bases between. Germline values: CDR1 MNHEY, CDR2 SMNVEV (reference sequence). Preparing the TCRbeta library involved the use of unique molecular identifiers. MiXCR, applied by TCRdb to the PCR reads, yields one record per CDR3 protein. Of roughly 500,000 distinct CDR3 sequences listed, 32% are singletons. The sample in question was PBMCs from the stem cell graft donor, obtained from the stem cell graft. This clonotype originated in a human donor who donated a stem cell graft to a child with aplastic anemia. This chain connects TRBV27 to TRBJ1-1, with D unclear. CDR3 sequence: CASRLPGMNTEAFF. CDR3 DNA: TGTGCCAGCAGGCTGCCGGGCATGAACACTGAAGCTTTCTTT.